The 6 T cell receptor beta chains below all came from one sample that was sequenced in a study of shared clonotypes between healthy human individuals. Method: immunoSEQ multiplex PCR; TCRdb's copy keeps in-frame clones and lacks some. The table lists about 2 million clones, about 95% of them singletons. Sample: naive CD4+ T cells sorted from blood. The subset here: CD45RA+ positively selected. These receptor sequences come from a man younger than 35 in good health.

The rearrangement joins TRBV19 to TRBJ2-7; maybe TRBD2 (6 bases). Germline values: CDR1 LNHDA, CDR2 SQIVND (reference sequence). V lost 5 bases and J 2 bases, leaving 13 bases between the germline ends. The CDR3 totals 14 residues. CDR3 sequence: CASSGGLQAYEQYF. CDR3 coding DNA: TGTGCCAGTAGTGGGGGACTTCAGGCCTACGAGCAGTACTTC.

The genes are TRBV18 and TRBJ1-1; D gene uncertain. V lost 2 bases and J lost 1, with 11 bases in between. The CDR3 is 15 residues long. Germline CDR1 is KGHSH and CDR2 is LQKENI. CDR3 nucleotides: TGTGCCAGCTCACCAATCGACACGGCGAACACTGAAGCTTTCTTT. Its protein product is CASSPIDTANTEAFF.

The gene calls are TRBV5-4 and TRBJ1-3; D possibly corresponds to TRBD1 (6 bases). CDR1 is SGHNT and CDR2 is YYREEE in the germline V gene (reference sequence). There are 18 residues in the CDR3. V gave up 4 bases and J gave up 3 bases, with 23 bases separating them. CDR3 sequence: CASSPRGGQGGNGNTIYF. CDR3 DNA sequence: TGTGCCAGCAGCCCCCGAGGGGGGCAGGGTGGGAATGGAAACACCATATATTTT.

The rearrangement joins TRBV5-4 to TRBJ2-7; no clear D. This CDR3 is built from 15 residues. The germline V gene encodes CDR1 SGHNT and CDR2 YYREEE (reference sequence). V gave up 4 bases and J gave up 2 bases, with 16 bases separating them. The CDR3, as DNA: TGTGCCAGCAGCCCGGTAGGACGGGTTACCTACGAGCAGTACTTC. Its protein product is CASSPVGRVTYEQYF.

The CDR3 DNA sequence: TGTGCCCGCGGCGAGCGGGGGGTACGACTTGCTGATACGCAGTATTTT. Encoded protein: CARGERGVRLADTQYF. V usage is TRBV30 and J usage is TRBJ2-3; 9 bases are shared with TRBD2. This CDR3 has 16 residues. V lost 8 bases and J lost 6; bases outside the gene matches: 18. The germline CDR1 and CDR2 sequences are GTSNPN and SVGIG (reference sequence).

The CDR3 reads CASSLAYSGNTIYF. DNA for the CDR3: TGCGCCAGCAGCTTGGCTTACTCTGGAAACACCATATATTTT. V usage is TRBV5-1 and J usage is TRBJ1-3; D ambiguous. V was pared by 0 bases and J by 0 bases, with 4 bases between. The CDR3 length is 14 residues. CDR1 is SGHRS and CDR2 is YFSETQ in the germline V gene.